The clone carrying this T cell receptor (beta chain) was counted ten times or more. Its cognate antigen is unknown. These data come from a study of Graves' ophthalmopathy and Graves' hyperthyroidism. Whole-study results and caveats: Classification of ophthalmopathy versus stable hyperthyroidism by a 13-signature model yielded around 90% sensitivity and 70% to 83% specificity.

Using RNA transcripts, the TCR beta CDR3 regions were amplified. Amplification began with first-round RT-PCR using HTBI primers, then second-round multiplex PCR was performed. A single record per CDR3 protein comes from TCRdb applying MiXCR to the multiplex PCR reads. Found here are under 400,000 distinct CDR3 sequences, 15% to 20% of them singletons; the top ten hold 9% to 15%. The sample taken for sequencing was peripheral blood. The source is an adult man with Graves' ophthalmopathy.

Here the CDR3 DNA reads TGTGCCAGCAGTTTTAGATCACTTTCGCGATTCTCATTTGACTACGAGCAGTACTTC. Translating it yields CASSFRSLSRFSFDYEQYF. V is TRBV12-3 or TRBV12-4 and J is TRBJ2-7; no firm D call. The CDR3 consists of 19 residues. Trimming left V 3 bases short and J 3 bases short, with 27 bases between.